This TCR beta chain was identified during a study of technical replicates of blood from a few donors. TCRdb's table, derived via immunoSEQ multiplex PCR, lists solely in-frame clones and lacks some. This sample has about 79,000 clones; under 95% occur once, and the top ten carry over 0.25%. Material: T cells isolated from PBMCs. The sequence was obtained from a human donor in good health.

The CDR3 DNA reads TGTGCCAGCAGCGACTCGACAGGGGCGGTCACTGAAGCTTTCTTT. It specifies CASSDSTGAVTEAFF. This sequence joins TRBV9 and TRBJ1-1; 8 bases map to TRBD1. V gave up 3 bases and J gave up 4 bases; unmatched junction bases: 8. This CDR3 region has 15 residues. In germline, CDR1 is SGDLS, CDR2 YYNGEE.